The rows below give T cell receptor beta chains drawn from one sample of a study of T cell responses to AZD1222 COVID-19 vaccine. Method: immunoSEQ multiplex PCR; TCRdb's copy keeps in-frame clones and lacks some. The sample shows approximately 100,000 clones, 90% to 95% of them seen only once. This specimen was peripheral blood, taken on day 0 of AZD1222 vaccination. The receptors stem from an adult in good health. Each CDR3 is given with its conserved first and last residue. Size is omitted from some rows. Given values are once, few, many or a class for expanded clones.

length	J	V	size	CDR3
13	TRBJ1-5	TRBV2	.	CASSEQGGQPQHF
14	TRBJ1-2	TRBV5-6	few	CASSQPQGAYGYTF
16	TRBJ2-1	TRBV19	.	CASRNTDRVTYNEQFF
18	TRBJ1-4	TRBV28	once	CASSFNLWGGTDNEKLFF
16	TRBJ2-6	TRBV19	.	CASRTSGYSGANVLTF
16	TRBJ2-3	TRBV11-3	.	CASSLGATSGTDTQYF
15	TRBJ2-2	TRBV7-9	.	CASSSLAGNTGELFF
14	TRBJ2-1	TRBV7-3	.	CASSRQGARDEQFF
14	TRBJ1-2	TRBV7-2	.	CASSPNGGGNGYTF
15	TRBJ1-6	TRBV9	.	CASSVGGTGYSPLHF
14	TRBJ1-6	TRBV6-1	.	CASSDSGGASPLHF
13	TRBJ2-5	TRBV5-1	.	CASSLAREETQYF
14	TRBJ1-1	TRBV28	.	CASRGPLLHTEAFF
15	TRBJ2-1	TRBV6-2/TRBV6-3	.	CASSYTGTAYNEQFF
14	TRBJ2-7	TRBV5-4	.	CASSSGTANYEQYF
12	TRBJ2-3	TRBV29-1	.	CSAGQGTDTQYF
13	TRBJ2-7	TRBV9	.	CASSVDGASEQYF
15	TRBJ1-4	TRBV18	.	CASSPFGQGDEKLFF
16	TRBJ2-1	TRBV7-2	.	CASSFTSGVSYNEQFF
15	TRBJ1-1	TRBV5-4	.	CASSLSSRTNTEAFF
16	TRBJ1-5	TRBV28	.	CASSSALLRSNQPQHF
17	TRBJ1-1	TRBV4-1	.	CASSHETGGVPDTEAFF
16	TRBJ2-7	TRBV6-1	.	CASSALTSGNSYEQYF
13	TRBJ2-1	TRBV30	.	CAWDRGAPNEQFF
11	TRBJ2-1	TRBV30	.	CACSLYNEQFF
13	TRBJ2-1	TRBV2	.	CATYRGSYNEQFF
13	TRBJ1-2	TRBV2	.	CASSGQYNYGYTF
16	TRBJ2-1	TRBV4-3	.	CASSQDLGQGSNEQFF
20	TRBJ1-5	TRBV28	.	CASTLGQGAPGRNSNQPQHF
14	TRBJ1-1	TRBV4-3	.	CASSQDPRDTEAFF
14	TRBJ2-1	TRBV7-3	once	CASSPGTGRGEQFF
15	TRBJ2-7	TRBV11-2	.	CASSAQTGRAYEQYF
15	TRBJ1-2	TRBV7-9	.	CASSPSGQGFYGYTF
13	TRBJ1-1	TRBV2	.	CASLATLNTEAFF
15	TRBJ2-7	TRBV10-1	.	CASSEQVSGGYEQYF
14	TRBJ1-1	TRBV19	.	CASKGLGAPTEAFF
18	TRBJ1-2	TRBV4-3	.	CASSQDHPYGDLSYGYTF
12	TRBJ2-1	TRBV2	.	CASRLLADTQFF
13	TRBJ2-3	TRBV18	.	CASSPTGADTQYF
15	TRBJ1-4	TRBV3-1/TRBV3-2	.	CASSQFRDPNEKLFF
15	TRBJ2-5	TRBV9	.	CASSGSAGDRETQYF
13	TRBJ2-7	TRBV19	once	CASSIAEFYEQYF
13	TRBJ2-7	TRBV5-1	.	CASSLGVVYEQYF
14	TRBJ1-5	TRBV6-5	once	CASSRDLSNQPQHF
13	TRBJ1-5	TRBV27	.	CASSSSRNQPQHF